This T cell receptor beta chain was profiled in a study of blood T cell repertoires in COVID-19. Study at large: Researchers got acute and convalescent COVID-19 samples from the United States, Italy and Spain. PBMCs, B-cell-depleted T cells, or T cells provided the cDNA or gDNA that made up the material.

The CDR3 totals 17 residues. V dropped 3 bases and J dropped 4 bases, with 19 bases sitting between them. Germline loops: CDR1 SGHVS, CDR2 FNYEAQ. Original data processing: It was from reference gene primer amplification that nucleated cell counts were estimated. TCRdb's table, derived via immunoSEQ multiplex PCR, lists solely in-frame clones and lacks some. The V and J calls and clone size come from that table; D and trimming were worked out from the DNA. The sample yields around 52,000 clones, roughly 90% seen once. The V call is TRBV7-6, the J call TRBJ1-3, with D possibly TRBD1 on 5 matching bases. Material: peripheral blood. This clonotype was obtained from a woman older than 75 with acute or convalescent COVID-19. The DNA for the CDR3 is TGTGCCAGCAGCTTGGGCCTGGGAGGGGACTCCGGAAACACCATATATTTT. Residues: CASSLGLGGDSGNTIYF.